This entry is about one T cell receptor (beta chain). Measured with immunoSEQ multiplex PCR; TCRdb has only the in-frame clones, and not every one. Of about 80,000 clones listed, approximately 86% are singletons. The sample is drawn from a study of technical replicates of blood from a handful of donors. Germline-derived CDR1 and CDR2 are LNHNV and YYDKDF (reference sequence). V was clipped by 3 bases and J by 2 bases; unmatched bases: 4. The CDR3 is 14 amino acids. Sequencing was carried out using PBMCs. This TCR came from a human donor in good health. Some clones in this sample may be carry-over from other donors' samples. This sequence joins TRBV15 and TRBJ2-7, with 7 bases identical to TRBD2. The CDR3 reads CATSSRGDAYEQYF. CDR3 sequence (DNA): TGTGCCACCAGCAGCCGGGGGGATGCCTACGAGCAGTACTTC. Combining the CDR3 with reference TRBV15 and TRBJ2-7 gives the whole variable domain DAMVIQNPRYQVTQFGKPVTLSCSQTLNHNVMYWYQQKSSQAPKLLFHYYDKDFNNEADTPDNFQSRRPNTSFCFLDIRSPGLGDTAMYLCATSSRGDAYEQYFGPGTRLTVT.